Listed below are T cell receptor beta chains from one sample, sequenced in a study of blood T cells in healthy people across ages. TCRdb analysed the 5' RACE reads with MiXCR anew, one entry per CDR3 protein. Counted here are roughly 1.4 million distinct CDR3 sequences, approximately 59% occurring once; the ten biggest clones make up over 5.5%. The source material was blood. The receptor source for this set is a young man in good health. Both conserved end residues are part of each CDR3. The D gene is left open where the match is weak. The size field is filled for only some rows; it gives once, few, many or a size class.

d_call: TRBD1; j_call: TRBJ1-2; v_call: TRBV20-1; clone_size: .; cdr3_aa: CSADQQGNGYTF; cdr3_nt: TGCAGTGCCGACCAACAGGGGAATGGCTACACCTTC
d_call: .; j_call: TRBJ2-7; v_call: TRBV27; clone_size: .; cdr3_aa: CASTTLKTGGPHYEQYF; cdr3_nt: TGTGCCAGCACCACTTTAAAGACAGGCGGACCCCACTACGAGCAGTACTTC
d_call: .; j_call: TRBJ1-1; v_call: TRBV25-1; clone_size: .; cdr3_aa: CASSPYERTREAFF; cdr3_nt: TGTGCCAGCAGTCCATATGAGAGGACGAGGGAGGCTTTCTTT
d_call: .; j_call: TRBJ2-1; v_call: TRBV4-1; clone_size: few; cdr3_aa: CASSEVQGSYNEQFF; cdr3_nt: TGCGCCAGCAGCGAAGTGCAGGGCTCCTACAATGAGCAGTTCTTC
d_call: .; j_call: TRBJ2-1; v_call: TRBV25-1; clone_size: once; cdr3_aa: CASSEYRGGSYNEQFF; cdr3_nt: TGTGCCAGCAGTGAATATCGAGGGGGCTCCTACAATGAGCAGTTCTTC
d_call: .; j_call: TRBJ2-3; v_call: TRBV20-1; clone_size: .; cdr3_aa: CSATKGLGTDTQYF; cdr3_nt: TGCAGTGCTACCAAGGGGCTGGGCACAGATACGCAGTATTTT
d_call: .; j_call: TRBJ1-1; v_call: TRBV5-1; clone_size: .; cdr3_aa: CASKGLGGRTEAFF; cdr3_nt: TGCGCCAGCAAGGGATTGGGGGGGCGAACTGAAGCTTTCTTT
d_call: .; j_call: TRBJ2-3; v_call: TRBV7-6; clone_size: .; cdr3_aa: CASSLVGGLGTDTQYF; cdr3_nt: TGTGCCAGCAGCTTAGTGGGGGGATTGGGCACAGATACGCAGTATTTT
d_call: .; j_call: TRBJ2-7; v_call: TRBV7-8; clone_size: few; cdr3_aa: CASSRGGPSYEQYF; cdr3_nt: TGTGCCAGCAGCCGCGGCGGGCCCTCCTACGAGCAGTACTTC
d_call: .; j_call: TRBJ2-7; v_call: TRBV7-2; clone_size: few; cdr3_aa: CASSSVGGYYEQYF; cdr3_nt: TGTGCCAGCAGCTCCGTTGGGGGGTACTACGAGCAGTACTTC
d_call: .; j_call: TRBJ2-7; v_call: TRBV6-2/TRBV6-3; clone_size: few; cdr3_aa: CASSPGRIYEQYF; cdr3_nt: TGTGCCAGCAGTCCGGGACGTATCTACGAGCAGTACTTC
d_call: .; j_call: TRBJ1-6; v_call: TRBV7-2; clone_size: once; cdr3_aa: CASSLMHGGSYNSPLHF; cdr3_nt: TGTGCCAGCAGCCTAATGCACGGGGGCTCCTATAATTCACCCCTCCACTTT
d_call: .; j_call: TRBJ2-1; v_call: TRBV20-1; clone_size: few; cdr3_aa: CSARDWENQKEQFF; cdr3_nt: TGCAGTGCTAGAGATTGGGAAAACCAGAAGGAGCAGTTCTTC
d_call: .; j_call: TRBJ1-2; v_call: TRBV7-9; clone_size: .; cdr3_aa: CASSHEHGSYGYTF; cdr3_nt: TGTGCCAGCAGCCATGAGCACGGAAGCTATGGCTACACCTTC
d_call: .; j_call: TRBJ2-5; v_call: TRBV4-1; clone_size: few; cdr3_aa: CASSHSLWKYF; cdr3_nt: TGCGCCAGCAGCCACTCTCTCTGGAAGTACTTC
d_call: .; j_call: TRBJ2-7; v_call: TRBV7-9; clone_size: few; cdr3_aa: CASSLSKGAREEQYF; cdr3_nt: TGTGCCAGCAGCTTATCCAAGGGGGCGCGGGAGGAGCAGTACTTC
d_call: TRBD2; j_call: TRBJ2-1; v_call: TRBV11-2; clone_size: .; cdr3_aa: CASSLDLEGRGGMNEQFF; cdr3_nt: TGTGCCAGCAGCTTAGACCTCGAAGGGCGGGGGGGAATGAATGAGCAGTTCTTC
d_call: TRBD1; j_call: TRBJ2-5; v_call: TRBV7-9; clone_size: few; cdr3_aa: CASSFSDRVREQYF; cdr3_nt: TGTGCCAGCAGCTTCTCGGACAGGGTGAGAGAGCAGTACTTC
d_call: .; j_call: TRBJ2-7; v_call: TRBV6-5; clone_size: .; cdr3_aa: CASSYDNYEQYF; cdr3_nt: TGTGCCAGCAGTTACGACAACTACGAGCAGTACTTC
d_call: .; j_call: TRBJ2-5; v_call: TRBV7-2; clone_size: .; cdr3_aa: CATKNWETQYF; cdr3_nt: TGTGCCACCAAAAACTGGGAGACCCAGTACTTC
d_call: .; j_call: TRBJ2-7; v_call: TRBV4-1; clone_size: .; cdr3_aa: CASSQGLGTDEQYF; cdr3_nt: TGCGCCAGCAGCCAAGGACTAGGTACCGACGAGCAGTACTTC
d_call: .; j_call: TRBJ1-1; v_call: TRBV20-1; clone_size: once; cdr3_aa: CSAMGLDPGTEAFF; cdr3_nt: TGCAGTGCTATGGGTCTTGATCCAGGGACTGAAGCTTTCTTT
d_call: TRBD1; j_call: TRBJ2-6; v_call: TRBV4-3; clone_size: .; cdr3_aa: CASSQDEGQGASGANVLTF; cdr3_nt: TGCGCCAGCAGCCAAGACGAGGGCCAGGGGGCATCTGGGGCCAACGTCCTGACTTTC
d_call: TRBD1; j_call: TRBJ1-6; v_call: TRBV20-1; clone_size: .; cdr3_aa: CSARRDRNSPLHF; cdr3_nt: TGCAGTGCTCGCCGGGACAGAAATTCACCCCTCCACTTT
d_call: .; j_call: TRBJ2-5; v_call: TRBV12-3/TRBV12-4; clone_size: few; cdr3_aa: CASSWTDDVGETQYF; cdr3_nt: TGTGCCAGCAGTTGGACCGATGATGTCGGGGAGACCCAGTACTTC
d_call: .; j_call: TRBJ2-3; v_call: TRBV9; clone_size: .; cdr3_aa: CASSVFGSITDTQYF; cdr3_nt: TGTGCCAGCAGCGTCTTCGGGAGTATAACAGATACGCAGTATTTT
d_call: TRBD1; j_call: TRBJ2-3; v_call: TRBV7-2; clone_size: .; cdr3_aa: CASSFQTGHTDTQYF; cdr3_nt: TGTGCCAGCAGCTTTCAGACAGGGCACACAGATACGCAGTATTTT
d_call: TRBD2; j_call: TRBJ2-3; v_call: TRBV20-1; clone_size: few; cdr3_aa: CSAPHRAGGAGTQYF; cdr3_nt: TGCAGTGCCCCGCACCGGGCGGGGGGGGCTGGTACGCAGTATTTT
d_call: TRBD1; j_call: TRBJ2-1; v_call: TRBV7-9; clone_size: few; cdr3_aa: CAVTGTGTNHAYNEQFF; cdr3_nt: TGTGCCGTGACCGGGACAGGGACCAATCACGCCTACAATGAGCAGTTCTTC
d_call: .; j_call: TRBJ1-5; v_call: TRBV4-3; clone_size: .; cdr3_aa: CASSHVLRGSNQPQHF; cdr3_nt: TGCGCCAGCAGCCACGTACTCAGGGGAAGCAATCAGCCCCAGCATTTT
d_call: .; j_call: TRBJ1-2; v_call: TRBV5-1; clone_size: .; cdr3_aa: CASSLDAGPANYGYTF; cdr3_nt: TGCGCCAGCAGCTTGGACGCAGGTCCAGCTAACTATGGCTACACCTTC
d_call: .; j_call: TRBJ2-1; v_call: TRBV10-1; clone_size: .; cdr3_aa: CASSDQRSSYNEQFF; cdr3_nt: TGCGCCAGCAGTGACCAGCGGAGCTCCTACAATGAGCAGTTCTTC
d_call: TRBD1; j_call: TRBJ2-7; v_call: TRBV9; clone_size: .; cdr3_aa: CASSEEGARGPYEQYF; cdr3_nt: TGTGCCAGCAGCGAGGAGGGTGCCAGGGGGCCCTACGAGCAGTACTTC
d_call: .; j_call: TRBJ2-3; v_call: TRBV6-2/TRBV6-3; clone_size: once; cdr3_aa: CASTQGRTSEASQYF; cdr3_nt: TGTGCCAGCACCCAAGGGCGGACAAGTGAAGCGTCGCAGTATTTT
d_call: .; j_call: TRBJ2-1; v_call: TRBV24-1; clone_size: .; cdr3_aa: CATMGPPGDFSYNEQFF; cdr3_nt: TGTGCCACCATGGGCCCTCCCGGGGACTTCTCCTACAATGAGCAGTTCTTC
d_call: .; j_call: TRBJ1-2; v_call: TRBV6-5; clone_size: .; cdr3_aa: CASSLQAGAGYTF; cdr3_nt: TGTGCCAGCAGTTTACAGGCAGGGGCTGGCTACACCTTC
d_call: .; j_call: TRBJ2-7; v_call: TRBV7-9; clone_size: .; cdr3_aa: CASSLASSGSGYEQYF; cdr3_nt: TGTGCCAGCAGCTTAGCTTCATCGGGGTCGGGCTACGAGCAGTACTTC
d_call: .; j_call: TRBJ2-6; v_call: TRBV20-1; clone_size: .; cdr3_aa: CSARAPGTSGANVLTF; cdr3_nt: TGCAGTGCTAGGGCCCCCGGGACCTCTGGGGCCAACGTCCTGACTTTC
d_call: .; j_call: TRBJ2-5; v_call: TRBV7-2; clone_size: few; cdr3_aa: CASSLGTSQETQYF; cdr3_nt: TGTGCCAGCAGCTTAGGGACGTCACAAGAGACCCAGTACTTC
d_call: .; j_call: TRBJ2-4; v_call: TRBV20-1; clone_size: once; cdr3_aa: CRATSTGRRQYF; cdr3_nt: TGCCGTGCTACTAGTACAGGGCGGAGGCAGTACTTC
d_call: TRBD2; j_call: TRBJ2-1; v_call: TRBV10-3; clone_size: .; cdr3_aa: CAISRREEDEQFF; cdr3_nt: TGTGCCATCAGTAGGCGGGAGGAGGATGAGCAGTTCTTC
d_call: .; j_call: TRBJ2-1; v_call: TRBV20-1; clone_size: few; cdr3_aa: CSAILEQQFF; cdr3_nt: TGCAGTGCCATTCTCGAGCAGCAGTTCTTC
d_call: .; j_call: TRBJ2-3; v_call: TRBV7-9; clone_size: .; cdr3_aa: CASSYMDGTDTQYF; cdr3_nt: TGTGCCAGCAGCTACATGGACGGCACAGATACGCAGTATTTT
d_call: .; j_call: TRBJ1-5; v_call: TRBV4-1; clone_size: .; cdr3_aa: CASSQTPGRTDQPQHF; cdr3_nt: TGCGCCAGCAGCCAAACACCGGGACGGACGGATCAGCCCCAGCATTTT
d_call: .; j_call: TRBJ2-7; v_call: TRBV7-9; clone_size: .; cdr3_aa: CASGLVADSYEQYF; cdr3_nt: TGTGCCAGCGGCTTAGTGGCAGATTCCTACGAGCAGTACTTC
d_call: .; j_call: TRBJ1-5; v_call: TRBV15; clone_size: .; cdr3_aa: CATSKDSLGQPQHF; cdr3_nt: TGTGCCACCAGCAAAGACAGTTTGGGTCAGCCCCAGCATTTT
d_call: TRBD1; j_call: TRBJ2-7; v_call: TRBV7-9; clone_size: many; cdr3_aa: CASSLPGQGSYEQYF; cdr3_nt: TGTGCCAGCAGCCTCCCGGGACAGGGCTCCTACGAGCAGTACTTC
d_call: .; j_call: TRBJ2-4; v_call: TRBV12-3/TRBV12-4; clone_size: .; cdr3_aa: CASSLASGDPNIQYF; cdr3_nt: TGTGCCAGCAGTTTAGCTAGCGGAGACCCAAACATTCAGTACTTC
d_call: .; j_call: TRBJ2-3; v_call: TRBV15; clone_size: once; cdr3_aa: CATSRGAGPTDTQYF; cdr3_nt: TGTGCCACCAGCAGAGGGGCAGGGCCCACAGATACGCAGTATTTT
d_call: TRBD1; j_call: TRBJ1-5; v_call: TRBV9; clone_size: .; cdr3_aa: CASSVGGQVGNQPQHF; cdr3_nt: TGTGCCAGCAGCGTAGGGGGACAGGTGGGCAATCAGCCCCAGCATTTT
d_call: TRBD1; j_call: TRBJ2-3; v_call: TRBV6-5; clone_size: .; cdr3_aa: CASSSEDRGWPDTQYF; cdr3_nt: TGTGCCAGCAGTTCGGAGGACAGGGGATGGCCAGATACGCAGTATTTT